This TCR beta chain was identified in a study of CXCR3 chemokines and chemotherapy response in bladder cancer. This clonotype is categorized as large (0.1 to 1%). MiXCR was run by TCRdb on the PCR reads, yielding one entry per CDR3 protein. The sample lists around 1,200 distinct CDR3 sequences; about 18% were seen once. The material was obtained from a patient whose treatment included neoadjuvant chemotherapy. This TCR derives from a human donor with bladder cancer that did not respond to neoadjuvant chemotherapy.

CDR3 nucleotides: TGTGCCTCAAAGGTAGCGGATCACTATGGCTACACCTTC. Amino acid sequence: CASKVADHYGYTF. The rearrangement links TRBV19 to TRBJ1-2, with D uncertain. Germline V gene lookup returns CDR1 LNHDA and CDR2 SQIVND (reference sequence). V was trimmed by 11 bases and J by 3 bases, leaving 16 bases between them. The CDR3 has 13 amino acids.